This T cell receptor beta chain is drawn from a study of cytomegalovirus exposure and HLA in healthy donors. Study results and caveats: One cluster of highly shared sequence variants probably arose as a sequencing artifact. It was confirmed in vitro that a few of the CMV-associated chains were specific for CMV antigens. An Asian-associated ancestry cluster reportedly showed fewer N-insertions than the approximately 620-donor mean in a later analysis.

With 60 Vbeta and 13 Jbeta primers, the PCR was carried out. Some clones are missing from TCRdb's copy, which holds only in-frame ones; the method was immunoSEQ multiplex PCR. The sample includes some 200,000 clones, approximately 70% of them seen just once. On this clone itself: The antigen is undetermined.

The CDR3 is 14 residues long. Trimming took 4 bases from V and 1 from J, leaving 10 bases between them. Germline lookup yields CDR1 MNHEY and CDR2 SVGAGI. Specimen: PBMCs. This clonotype was obtained from a man aged 35-49 years in good health and CMV-seropositive. This chain connects TRBV6-5 to TRBJ1-2; D remains unclear. In DNA form, the CDR3 reads TGTGCCAGCAGTTTGACAAGCGGTAACTATGGCTACACCTTC. Protein product: CASSLTSGNYGYTF.